The 14 T cell receptor beta chains below all came from one sample that was sequenced in a study of cytomegalovirus exposure and HLA in healthy donors. The PCR contained 60 Vbeta and 13 Jbeta primers. Clones were read by immunoSEQ multiplex PCR, and TCRdb kept only the in-frame ones, dropping some. The sample consists of 100,000 to 120,000 clones, around 84% of them appearing once. What was sequenced was PBMCs. The receptors were sampled from a woman in her twenties or thirties in good health and CMV-seronegative.

The chain employs TRBV27 and TRBJ2-2; the D gene is possibly TRBD1 (6 bases). The germline CDR1 and CDR2 sequences are MNHEY and SMNVEV (reference sequence). The CDR3 runs 14 residues. V was pared by 5 bases and J by 3 bases, with 10 bases between. CDR3 protein: CASSHSGDTGELFF. CDR3 DNA sequence: TGTGCCAGCAGTCACTCAGGGGACACCGGGGAGCTGTTTTTT.

This clone was detected only a few times. V gene TRBV2 combines with J gene TRBJ2-1; D may be TRBD2 (6 bases). CDR3 length equals 14 residues. The germline V gene has CDR1 SNHLY and CDR2 FYNNEI. V gave up 4 bases and J gave up 11 bases, with 18 bases separating them. CDR3 sequence (DNA): TGTGCCAGCAGTGGAGGCGGGACCTCCCCAAAGCAGTTCTTC. Translated: CASSGGGTSPKQFF.

The chain recombines TRBV2 with TRBJ1-6; 10 bases map to TRBD1. CDR1 and CDR2 from the germline V gene are SNHLY and FYNNEI. Losses at the gene ends were 6 bases for V and 9 bases for J; bases not matched to a gene: 2. This CDR3 is built from 13 residues. The CDR3, as DNA: TGTGCCAGCAGCCGGACAGGGGGTTCACCCCTCCACTTT. Translated: CASSRTGGSPLHF.

The V gene is TRBV4-3, the J gene TRBJ2-2; D is undetermined. The CDR3 consists of 15 residues. Trimming pared 0 bases from V and 5 bases from J, leaving 10 bases between. The V gene's germline CDR1 is LGHNA and CDR2 YSLEER. The CDR3 sequence: CASSQDIAWTGELFF. CDR3 nucleotides: TGCGCCAGCAGCCAAGATATAGCTTGGACCGGGGAGCTGTTTTTT.

This clone was seen more than once but under ten times. The chain links TRBV28 to TRBJ2-2; 9 bases are shared with TRBD1. This CDR3 region has 15 residues. The ends lost 6 bases at V and 3 bases at J; junction bases unmatched: 5. The germline V gene has CDR1 MDHEN and CDR2 SYDVKM. CDR3 in amino acids: CASSTRDRDTGELFF. The CDR3 region has the DNA TGTGCCAGCAGCACCCGGGACAGGGACACCGGGGAGCTGTTTTTT.

The chain uses TRBV7-9 and TRBJ2-7, with unresolved D. With 5 bases removed from V and 6 bases from J, the gap between germline ends came to 20 bases. Germline values: CDR1 SEHNR, CDR2 FQNEAQ (reference sequence). The CDR3 covers 15 residues. The CDR3 sequence is CASSIGKSAHSEQYF. Here the CDR3 DNA reads TGTGCCAGCAGCATAGGGAAGTCGGCGCACAGCGAGCAGTACTTC.

The J gene is TRBJ2-5, the V gene TRBV25-1, with 13 bases aligning to TRBD2. Germline CDR1 and CDR2: MGHDK and SYGVNS. Losses at the gene ends were 6 bases for V and 0 bases for J; bases not matched to a gene: 7. The CDR3 is 17 residues long. The CDR3 coding sequence is TGTGCCAGCAGCCCGACTAGCGGGAGGCCTCACCAAGAGACCCAGTACTTC. Encoded protein: CASSPTSGRPHQETQYF.

This clone was counted a few times. This chain connects TRBV5-1 to TRBJ2-6; the match to TRBD1 covers 8 bases. This CDR3 has 17 amino acids. Per germline, CDR1 SGHRS and CDR2 YFSETQ. The junction had 6 bases not matched to a gene; V was cut back by 1 base and J by 3 bases. Written as DNA, the CDR3 is TGCGCCAGCAGCTTGTCCCAGGGGGCGTTTGGGGCCAACGTCCTGACTTTC. It encodes CASSLSQGAFGANVLTF.

The V gene is TRBV29-1, the J gene TRBJ2-5, with TRBD1 identical over 9 bases. The CDR3 is made up of 20 amino acids. V was pared by 3 bases and J by 4 bases, with 24 bases of the junction left unmatched. The germline gives CDR1 SQVTM, CDR2 ANQGSEA. The CDR3 here is CSVEKVARVTGGLIGETQYF. CDR3 in DNA: TGCAGCGTTGAGAAGGTAGCCCGAGTGACAGGGGGTTTGATTGGAGAGACCCAGTACTTC. Full variable domain (remainder filled in from reference TRBV29-1 and TRBJ2-5): SAVISQKPSRDICQRGTSLTIQCQVDSQVTMMFWYRQQPGQSLTLIATANQGSEATYESGFVIDKFPISRPNLTFSTLTVSNMSPEDSSIYLCSVEKVARVTGGLIGETQYFGPGTRLLVL.

J is TRBJ2-7 and V is TRBV2, with D perhaps matching TRBD1 (6 bases). The V end was cut by 0 bases, the J end by 1 base, with 19 bases between. The CDR3 sequence is 18 residues long. CDR1 is SNHLY and CDR2 is FYNNEI in the germline V gene. For the CDR3, the DNA is TGTGCCAGCAGTGAAGCGTGGGCTTGGACAGCCGTATCCTACGAGCAGTACTTC. Its protein is CASSEAWAWTAVSYEQYF.

This chain connects TRBV2 to TRBJ1-2; D not certain. Trimming took 4 bases from V and 4 from J, leaving 19 bases between them. CDR3 length equals 16 residues. Germline values: CDR1 SNHLY, CDR2 FYNNEI. Here the CDR3 DNA reads TGTGCCAGCAGTGCCCGGACTACGGCGGGTAGCTATGGCTACACCTTC. The encoded protein is CASSARTTAGSYGYTF.

This clone was detected ten times or more. The chain carries TRBV6-6 and TRBJ1-5; D is unclear. Germline CDR1 reads MNHNY; CDR2 reads SVGAGI (reference sequence). The CDR3 spans 15 residues. Trimming took 2 bases from V and 3 from J, leaving 11 bases between them. The CDR3 DNA follows: TGTGCCAGCAGTTACGGTGACGGGAACAATCAGCCCCAGCATTTT. This encodes CASSYGDGNNQPQHF.

This chain joins TRBV7-2 and TRBJ2-7; a weak D match, TRBD1 (6 bases). The CDR3 loop spans 14 amino acids. Germline CDR1 SGHTA, CDR2 FQGNSA. The V gene lost 3 bases and the J gene lost 3 bases, with 12 bases spanning the gap. In DNA, the CDR3 is TGTGCCAGCAGCTTCTACCGGGACAACTACGAGCAGTACTTC. Amino acid sequence: CASSFYRDNYEQYF.

The sample holds a few counts of this clone. This chain uses TRBV7-2 with TRBJ2-1; TRBD2 matches at 10 bases. Germline V gene sequence: CDR1 SGHTA, CDR2 FQGNSA. The V gene end was trimmed by 3 bases and the J gene end by 3 bases; junction bases not matched to a gene: 8. The CDR3 totals 17 residues. The CDR3 nucleotides are TGTGCCAGCAGCTTGCAGACTAGCGGGTACCGCTACAATGAGCAGTTCTTC. Amino acids: CASSLQTSGYRYNEQFF.